A single sample is the source of the 28 T cell receptor beta chains below, sequenced in a study of blood T cell repertoires in COVID-19 (dated by TCRdb to the early 2020s). Library preparation used the immunoSEQ multiplex PCR assay. Held by TCRdb, this immuneACCESS table contains in-frame sequences only and omits some clones. Under half of the omission traces to an unresolved V gene where checked; the cause of the rest is unknown. The sample data list 250,000 to 350,000 clones, and roughly 90% of these were observed just once. The ten largest clones capture 0.75% to 0.9% of the sample. The sequenced sample was peripheral blood. The source of these receptors is a man under 40 with acute or convalescent COVID-19.

The chain combines TRBV19 with TRBJ2-1, with 10 bases matching TRBD2. The germline V gene has CDR1 LNHDA and CDR2 SQIVND (reference sequence). J gave up 0 bases and V 4 bases, and 6 bases lay outside the gene matches. This CDR3 contains 17 residues. CDR3 in amino acids: CASSTLAGQSSYNEQFF. The CDR3 coding sequence is TGTGCCAGTAGTACACTAGCGGGACAGAGCTCCTACAATGAGCAGTTCTTC.

For the CDR3, the DNA is TGTGCCAGCAGCTTTCGGGTTGGTGAGCAGTTCTTC. Residues: CASSFRVGEQFF. The chain is built from TRBV7-6 and TRBJ2-1; D unresolved. The germline gives CDR1 SGHVS, CDR2 FNYEAQ. Trimming removed 3 bases at V and 9 bases at J, with 9 bases between. The CDR3 contains 12 residues.

The V call is TRBV12-5, the J call TRBJ2-5, with 12 bases lining up with TRBD2. CDR3 length equals 16 residues. CDR1 is LGHNT and CDR2 is FRNRAP in the germline V gene. With 4 bases clipped from V and 5 bases from J, the junction kept 8 bases outside the gene matches. CDR3 coding DNA: TGTGCTAGTGGTTCCCGACTAGCGGGGGTGGAGGAGACCCAGTACTTC. This gives the protein CASGSRLAGVEETQYF.

The chain uses TRBV9 and TRBJ2-1; TRBD2 matches 13 bases. The trim removed 3 bases at V and 0 bases at J, leaving 3 bases unmatched. The CDR3 length is 17 residues. Germline loops: CDR1 SGDLS, CDR2 YYNGEE. CDR3 residues: CASSAGTSGNSYNEQFF. CDR3 DNA: TGTGCCAGCAGCGCCGGGACTAGCGGGAACTCCTACAATGAGCAGTTCTTC. Full variable domain (missing parts from reference TRBV9 and TRBJ2-1): DSGVTQTPKHLITATGQRVTLRCSPRSGDLSVYWYQQSLDQGLQFLIQYYNGEERAKGNILERFSAQQFPDLHSELNLSSLELGDSALYFCASSAGTSGNSYNEQFFGPGTRLTVL.

CDR3 nucleotide sequence: TGTGCCAGCAGCGTTGGGTCGCAGGGTCGGTCACCCCTCCACTTT. As protein: CASSVGSQGRSPLHF. The V call is TRBV9, the J call TRBJ1-6, with a possible D match to TRBD1 (5 bases). CDR1 is SGDLS, CDR2 YYNGEE, per germline. Trimming removed 2 bases from V and 10 bases from J, with 16 bases in between. This CDR3 region has 15 residues. The complete variable domain, with remaining parts taken from reference TRBV9 and TRBJ1-6, reads DSGVTQTPKHLITATGQRVTLRCSPRSGDLSVYWYQQSLDQGLQFLIQYYNGEERAKGNILERFSAQQFPDLHSELNLSSLELGDSALYFCASSVGSQGRSPLHFGNGTRLTVT.

The J gene is TRBJ1-5, the V gene TRBV28; possible D gene TRBD1, 6 bases. The ends were cut back, 2 bases at V and 8 bases at J, with 19 bases in the middle. CDR3 length equals 16 residues. Per the germline V gene, CDR1 is MDHEN and CDR2 is SYDVKM. CDR3 DNA sequence: TGTGCCAGCAGTTTAAACGCAGGGGAATATGGGAAGCCCCAGCATTTT. It translates to CASSLNAGEYGKPQHF.

The J gene is TRBJ2-3, the V gene TRBV6-1; 14 bases fit TRBD2. Germline V CDR1 and CDR2: MNHNS, SASEGT. Unmatched junction bases numbered 0, after V lost 0 bases and J lost 1 base. The CDR3 length is 17 residues. CDR3: CASSEAGLAGGTDTQYF. In DNA, the CDR3 is TGTGCCAGCAGTGAAGCGGGACTAGCGGGAGGCACAGATACGCAGTATTTT.

The rearrangement uses TRBV7-9 and TRBJ1-6; D not certain. Trimming took 4 bases from V and 9 from J, leaving 10 bases between them. Germline V gives CDR1 SEHNR, CDR2 FQNEAQ (reference sequence). The length of the CDR3 is 13 residues. CDR3 protein: CASSSSTISPLHF. The CDR3 DNA reads as TGTGCCAGCAGCTCCTCGACAATTTCACCCCTCCACTTT.

This chain connects TRBV14 to TRBJ2-2; weak D call: TRBD2 (6 bases). V lost 4 bases and J 1 base, leaving 22 bases between the germline ends. Germline assignment: CDR1 SGHDN and CDR2 FVKESK. This CDR3 contains 19 residues. The CDR3 sequence is CASSRWEAGRDVNTGELFF. The CDR3 DNA sequence: TGTGCCAGCAGCCGGTGGGAAGCGGGTAGGGACGTGAACACCGGGGAGCTGTTTTTT.

This chain joins TRBV5-6 and TRBJ2-7, with a tentative D call TRBD1 (6 bases). V lost 3 bases, J lost 3 bases, and 16 bases lay in between. CDR3 length: 15 amino acids. The V gene's germline CDR1 is SGHDT and CDR2 YYEEEE. CDR3 in amino acids: CASSSSPGQLYEQYF. The CDR3 DNA reads as TGTGCCAGCAGCTCATCACCGGGACAACTCTACGAGCAGTACTTC.

V usage is TRBV19 and J usage is TRBJ1-5; 7 bases align to TRBD1. Germline values: CDR1 LNHDA, CDR2 SQIVND (reference sequence). The V segment lost 7 bases and the J segment 5 bases; nucleotides outside the gene matches: 8. The CDR3 is 14 residues long. The CDR3 reads CASTLDREYQPQHF. The CDR3 bases are TGTGCCAGTACCCTAGACAGGGAGTATCAGCCCCAGCATTTT.

The genes are TRBV6-6 and TRBJ2-7, with 9 bases that match TRBD1. Germline CDR1 and CDR2: MNHNY and SVGAGI (reference sequence). The CDR3 runs to 15 residues. The V and J ends lost 0 bases and 4 bases, in that order; junction bases with no gene match: 4. The CDR3 DNA reads TGTGCCAGCAGTTACTCTGGGACAGGGCATTACGAGCAGTACTTC. It translates to CASSYSGTGHYEQYF.

The V and J genes are TRBV30 and TRBJ2-5; the D is unclear. This CDR3 region has 13 residues. V lost 5 bases, J lost 2 bases, and 12 bases lay in between. The germline CDR1 and CDR2 sequences are GTSNPN and SVGIG (reference sequence). CDR3: CAWGRRLQETQYF. The CDR3 DNA sequence: TGTGCCTGGGGCCGAAGACTTCAAGAGACCCAGTACTTC.

The J gene is TRBJ1-2, the V gene TRBV5-4; 9 positions agree with TRBD1. From germline, CDR1 is SGHNT and CDR2 YYREEE (reference sequence). The V gene end was trimmed by 0 bases and the J gene end by 5 bases; junction bases not matched to a gene: 11. The CDR3 contains 17 residues. The CDR3 loop is CASSLAVQGAASYGYTF. The CDR3 DNA sequence: TGTGCCAGCAGCTTGGCGGTACAGGGGGCTGCATCTTATGGCTACACCTTC.

The chain joins TRBV5-1 to TRBJ2-1; the match to TRBD1 covers 8 bases. The germline V gene has CDR1 SGHRS and CDR2 YFSETQ. The CDR3 spans 15 residues. The J segment lost 2 bases and the V segment lost 0 bases, leaving 1 base of the junction unmatched. This chain's CDR3 is CASSLGQGTYNEQFF. The DNA of the CDR3 is TGCGCCAGCAGCTTGGGACAGGGGACCTACAATGAGCAGTTCTTC.

This chain connects TRBV5-1 to TRBJ1-5; D gene ambiguous. This CDR3 comprises 13 residues. Germline lookup yields CDR1 SGHRS and CDR2 YFSETQ. Trimming removed 2 bases at V and 0 bases at J, with 3 bases between. CDR3 protein: CASSFNSNQPQHF. The CDR3 coding sequence is TGCGCCAGCAGCTTCAATAGCAATCAGCCCCAGCATTTT.

The V call is TRBV7-9, the J call TRBJ1-2, with D unclear. V lost 4 bases and J 5 bases, leaving 8 bases between the germline ends. The CDR3 loop spans 12 amino acids. Germline lookup yields CDR1 SEHNR and CDR2 FQNEAQ (reference sequence). CDR3 amino acids: CASSSELYGYTF. CDR3 coding DNA: TGTGCCAGCAGCTCAGAACTATATGGCTACACCTTC.

The chain joins TRBV11-3 to TRBJ1-3, with 7 bases identical to TRBD1. Germline V CDR1 and CDR2: SGHNT, YENEEA. Unmatched junction bases numbered 2, after V lost 4 bases and J lost 2 bases. This CDR3 is 14 amino acids long. The CDR3 coding sequence is TGTGCCAGCAGCTCGCAGGGGGCTGGAAACACCATATATTTT. It yields the protein CASSSQGAGNTIYF.

This chain connects TRBV28 to TRBJ1-2, with D perhaps matching TRBD1 (5 bases). Trimming took off 5 bases at V and 5 bases at J, with 12 bases between the two ends. Germline V gene sequence: CDR1 MDHEN, CDR2 SYDVKM. The CDR3 covers 13 residues. The DNA of the CDR3 is TGTGCCAGCAGTGGGGGGACCGTATATGGCTACACCTTC. Protein: CASSGGTVYGYTF.

The chain employs TRBV10-3 and TRBJ1-2, with TRBD1 matching over 7 bases. J lost 1 base, V lost 6 bases, and 5 bases had no gene match. Germline assignment: CDR1 ENHRY and CDR2 SYGVKD. This CDR3 is built from 14 residues. CDR3 DNA sequence: TGTGCCATCAGGGAGACAGGGTTTAACTATGGCTACACCTTC. Its translation is CAIRETGFNYGYTF.

In regard to this clone: The junction departs from the called germline gene at one end, perhaps through a read error. The J gene is TRBJ1-2, the V gene TRBV13; 9 nucleotides agree with TRBD1. The length of the CDR3 is 15 residues. Germline V gives CDR1 PRHDT, CDR2 FYEKMQ (reference sequence). CDR3 sequence: CASILQGASSAGYTF. The CDR3 DNA sequence: TGTGCCAGCATCTTACAGGGGGCGTCGTCCGCTGGCTACACCTTC.

V and J are TRBV27 and TRBJ1-1; TRBD1 is a possible D gene (6 bases). The V end was cut by 0 bases, the J end by 1 base, with 9 bases between. The CDR3 spans 15 residues. Germline assignment: CDR1 MNHEY and CDR2 SMNVEV (reference sequence). CDR3 bases: TGTGCCAGCAGTTTATCTGGGGGCGAGAACACTGAAGCTTTCTTT. This encodes CASSLSGGENTEAFF.

This chain uses TRBV28 with TRBJ2-3; unclear D gene. This CDR3 is 18 amino acids long. Germline V gene lookup returns CDR1 MDHEN and CDR2 SYDVKM. V lost 9 bases, J lost 0 bases, and 25 bases lay in between. In nucleotides, the CDR3 is TGTGCCAGACCCTACCTCGGTTCCATTGTCCCTAGCACAGATACGCAGTATTTT. Its translation is CARPYLGSIVPSTDTQYF.

This chain connects TRBV19 to TRBJ2-1; D is perhaps TRBD2 (5 bases). CDR3 length: 16 residues. Trimming took 9 bases from V and 4 from J, leaving 22 bases between them. CDR1 and CDR2 (germline): LNHDA, SQIVND (reference sequence). CDR3 nucleotide sequence: TGTGCCAGCAACGGGATATTCAAGTCGGGTTACAATGAGCAGTTCTTC. The encoded protein is CASNGIFKSGYNEQFF.

The chain joins TRBV11-3 to TRBJ2-4, with 12 positions matching TRBD1. This CDR3 spans 20 amino acids. Losses at the gene ends were 2 bases for V and 2 bases for J; bases not matched to a gene: 13. CDR1 is SGHNT and CDR2 is YENEEA in the germline V gene. The CDR3: CASSLIMGQGAPGSKNIQYF. DNA for the CDR3: TGTGCCAGCAGCTTAATTATGGGACAGGGGGCTCCGGGGTCCAAAAACATTCAGTACTTC.

The V gene is TRBV6-6, the J gene TRBJ1-5; 8 nucleotides align to TRBD1. This CDR3 is built from 15 residues. CDR1 is MNHNY and CDR2 is SVGAGI in the germline V gene (reference sequence). Trimming at V came to 8 bases and at J to 2 bases, leaving 8 bases not matched to a gene. CDR3 sequence (DNA): TGTGCCAGCCGGGCAGGGGGCTTCGGCAATCAGCCCCAGCATTTT. Translated, it gives CASRAGGFGNQPQHF.

The V call is TRBV6-5, the J call TRBJ1-6; 8 bases map to TRBD1. V was pared by 6 bases and J by 7 bases, with 8 bases of the junction left unmatched. The V gene's germline CDR1 is MNHEY and CDR2 SVGAGI. The CDR3 has 15 amino acids. CDR3 in amino acids: CASSDLRGRNSPLHF. The DNA for the CDR3 is TGTGCCAGCAGCGACCTCAGGGGGCGAAATTCACCCCTCCACTTT.

J is TRBJ2-1 and V is TRBV3-1 (or the pseudogene TRBV3-2); the match to TRBD2 covers 8 bases. CDR1 and CDR2 from the germline V gene are LGHDT and YNNKEL (reference sequence). Trimming took 0 bases from V and 7 from J; bases not matched to a gene: 14. The CDR3 loop spans 18 amino acids. The CDR3 DNA follows: TGTGCCAGCAGCCAAGATCTTCCCCGGGGGGGCGGGGTGAATGAGCAGTTCTTC. It encodes CASSQDLPRGGGVNEQFF.